This T cell receptor beta chain was recorded in a study of read filtering for tumor transcriptome and immune sequencing. The wider study: R-ISS stage counts were eight or nine for I, 16 for II, six or seven for III. RNA-seq yielded only roughly 80 to 1,400 TCR reads, IR-seq about 4.05 to 11 million.

The CDR3 is made up of 18 amino acids. Points on this clonotype: As yet, its antigen is unknown.

General study findings and limits: Even smaller IR-seq throughput identified most shared clonotypes.

This library used 300 to 450 ng RNA and molecular barcoded adaptors spanning alpha/delta and beta/gamma chains. TCRdb reanalysed the reads using MiXCR and keeps one entry per CDR3 protein. The sample holds over 45,000 distinct CDR3 sequences; roughly 20% are singletons and the top ten take 17%. The source material was a population of CD138-negative cells sorted from bone marrow. This sequence joins TRBV21-1 and TRBJ1-2; the table's D call, TRBD1, was not checked against the DNA. TRBV21-1 is labeled a pseudogene. This sequence was found in a donor at least 40 years old with multiple myeloma. The CDR3: CASSKEPGQGASNYGYTF. The CDR3 region has the DNA TGTGCCAGCAGCAAAGAACCGGGACAGGGGGCTTCTAACTATGGCTACACCTTC.